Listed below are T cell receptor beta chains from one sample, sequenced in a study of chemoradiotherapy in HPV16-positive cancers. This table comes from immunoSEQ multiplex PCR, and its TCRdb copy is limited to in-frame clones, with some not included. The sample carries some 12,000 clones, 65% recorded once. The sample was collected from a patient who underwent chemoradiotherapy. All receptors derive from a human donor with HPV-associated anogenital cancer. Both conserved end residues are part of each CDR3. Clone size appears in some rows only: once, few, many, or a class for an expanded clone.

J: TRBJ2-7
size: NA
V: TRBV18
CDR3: CASSPRLAGGNYYEQYF

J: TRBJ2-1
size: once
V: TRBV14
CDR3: CASSPASSYNEQFF

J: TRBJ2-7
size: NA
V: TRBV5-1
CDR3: CASSTFTGTGKNEQYF

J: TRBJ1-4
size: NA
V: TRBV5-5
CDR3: CASSSSITGGTNEKLFF

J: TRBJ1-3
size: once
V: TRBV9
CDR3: CASSPTGGGNTIYF

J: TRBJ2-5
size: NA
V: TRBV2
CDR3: CASSQGTGRRETQYF

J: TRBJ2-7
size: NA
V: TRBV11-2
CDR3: CASSLDRDTGLEQYF

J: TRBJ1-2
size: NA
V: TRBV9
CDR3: CASSPTGILTNYGYTF

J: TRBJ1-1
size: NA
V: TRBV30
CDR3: CAWRTDFEAFF

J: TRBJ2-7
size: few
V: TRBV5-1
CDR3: CASSGTSGTYYEQYF

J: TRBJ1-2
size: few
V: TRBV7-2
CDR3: CASSLVDRGQCTF

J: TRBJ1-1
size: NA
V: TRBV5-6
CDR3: CASSYDRGNTEAFF

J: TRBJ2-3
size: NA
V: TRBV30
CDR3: CARDPSGQSTDTQYF

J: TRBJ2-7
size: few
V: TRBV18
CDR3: CASSPQREREQYF

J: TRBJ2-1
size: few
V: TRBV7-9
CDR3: CASSETSRNEQFF

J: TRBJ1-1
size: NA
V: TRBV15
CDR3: CATSRDTGTEAFF

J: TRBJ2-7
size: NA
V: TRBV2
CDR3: CASSELLQGGREQYF

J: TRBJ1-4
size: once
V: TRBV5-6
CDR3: CASSLTTGLDEKLFF